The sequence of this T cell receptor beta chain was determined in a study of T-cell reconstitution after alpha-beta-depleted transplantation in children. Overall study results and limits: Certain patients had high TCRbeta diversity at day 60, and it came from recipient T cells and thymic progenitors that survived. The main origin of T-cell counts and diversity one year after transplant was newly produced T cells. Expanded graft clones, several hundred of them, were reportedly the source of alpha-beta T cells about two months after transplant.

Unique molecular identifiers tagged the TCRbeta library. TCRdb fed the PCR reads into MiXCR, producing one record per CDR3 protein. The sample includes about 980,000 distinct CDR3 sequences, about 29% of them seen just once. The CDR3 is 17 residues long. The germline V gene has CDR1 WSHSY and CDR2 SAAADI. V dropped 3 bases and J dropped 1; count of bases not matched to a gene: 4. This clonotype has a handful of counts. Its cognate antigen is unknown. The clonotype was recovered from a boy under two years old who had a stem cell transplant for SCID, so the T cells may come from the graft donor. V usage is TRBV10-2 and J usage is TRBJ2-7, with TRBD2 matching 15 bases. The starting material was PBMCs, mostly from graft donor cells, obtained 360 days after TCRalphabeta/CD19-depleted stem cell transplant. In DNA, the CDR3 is TGCGCCAGCAGTGACAGGACTAGCGGGGGGGGATCCTACGAGCAGTACTTC. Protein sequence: CASSDRTSGGGSYEQYF.